This TCR beta chain was profiled in a study of monozygotic twins with cystic fibrosis. Study in general: Roughly 3 micrograms of fragmented DNA underwent about 16 PCR cycles for library preparation.

Whole-study findings and limits: The repertoire was suggested to be naive-dominated, clonality median around 0.01. Monozygotic CF twin pairs shared significantly more nucleotide-identical clonotypes than unrelated CF individuals did.

Concerning this clone itself: Antigen specificity is unknown.

V was pared by 0 bases and J by 2 bases, with 13 bases between. Germline CDR1 is MNHEY and CDR2 is SVGAGI. The CDR3 is 16 amino acids. Data came from immunoSEQ multiplex PCR; TCRdb stores just in-frame clones and leaves some out. The profile covers about 32,000 clones, with around 90% appearing a single time and approximately 0.88% taken by the ten largest. The sequence came from a girl aged 2-10 years with cystic fibrosis. The sequenced material came from blood. This chain links TRBV6-5 with TRBJ1-1; possible D gene TRBD1, 5 bases. The CDR3 region is CASSYSMGGGNTEAFF. The CDR3 DNA reads as TGTGCCAGCAGTTACTCGATGGGGGGGGGTAACACTGAAGCTTTCTTT.